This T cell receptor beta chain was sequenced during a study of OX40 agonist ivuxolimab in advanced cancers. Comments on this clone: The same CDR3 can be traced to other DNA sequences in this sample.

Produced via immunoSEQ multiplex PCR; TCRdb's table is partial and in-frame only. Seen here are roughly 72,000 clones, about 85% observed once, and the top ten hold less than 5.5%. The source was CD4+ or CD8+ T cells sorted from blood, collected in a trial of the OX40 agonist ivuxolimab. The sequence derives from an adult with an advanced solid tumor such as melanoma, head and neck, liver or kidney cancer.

The CDR3 nucleotides read TGTGCCAGCAGTCCCGGACAGAGTCAAGAGACCCAGTACTTC. This sequence encodes CASSPGQSQETQYF. The rearrangement uses TRBV28 and TRBJ2-5; D possibly corresponds to TRBD1 (6 bases). The V end was cut by 5 bases, the J end by 2 bases, with 12 bases between. Germline CDR1 reads MDHEN; CDR2 reads SYDVKM. The CDR3 totals 14 residues.